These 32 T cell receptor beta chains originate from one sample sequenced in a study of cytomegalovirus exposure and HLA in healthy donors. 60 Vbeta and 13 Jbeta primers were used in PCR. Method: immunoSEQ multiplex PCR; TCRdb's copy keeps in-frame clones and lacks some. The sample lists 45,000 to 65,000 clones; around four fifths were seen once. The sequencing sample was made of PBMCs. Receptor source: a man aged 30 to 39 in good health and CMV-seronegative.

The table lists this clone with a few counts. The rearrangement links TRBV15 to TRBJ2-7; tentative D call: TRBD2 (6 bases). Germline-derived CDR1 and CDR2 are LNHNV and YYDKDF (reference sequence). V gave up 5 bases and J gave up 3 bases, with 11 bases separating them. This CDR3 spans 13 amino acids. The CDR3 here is CATSGGLNYEQYF. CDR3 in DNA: TGTGCCACCAGCGGGGGACTGAACTACGAGCAGTACTTC.

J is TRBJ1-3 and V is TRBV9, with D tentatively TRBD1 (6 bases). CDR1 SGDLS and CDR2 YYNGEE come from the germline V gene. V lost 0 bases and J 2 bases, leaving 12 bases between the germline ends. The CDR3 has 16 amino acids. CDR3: CASSVGQAGAGNTIYF. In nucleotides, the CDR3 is TGTGCCAGCAGCGTAGGACAGGCGGGTGCTGGAAACACCATATATTTT.

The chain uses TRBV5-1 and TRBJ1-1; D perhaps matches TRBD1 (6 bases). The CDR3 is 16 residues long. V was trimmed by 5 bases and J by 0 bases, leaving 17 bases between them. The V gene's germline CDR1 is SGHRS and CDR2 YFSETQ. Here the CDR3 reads CASSPDSVNMNTEAFF. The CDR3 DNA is TGCGCCAGCAGTCCGGACAGCGTGAACATGAACACTGAAGCTTTCTTT.

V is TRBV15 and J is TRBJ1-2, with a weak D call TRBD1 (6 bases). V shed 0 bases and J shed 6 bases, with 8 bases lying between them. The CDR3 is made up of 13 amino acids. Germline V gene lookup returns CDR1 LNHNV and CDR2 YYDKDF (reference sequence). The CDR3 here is CATSREEGDGYTF. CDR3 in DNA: TGTGCCACCAGCAGAGAAGAGGGGGATGGCTACACCTTC.

DNA of the CDR3: TGTGCCAGCAGCTTACAGGGGACAGATACGCAGTATTTT. Translation gives CASSLQGTDTQYF. V is TRBV13 and J is TRBJ2-3; D is perhaps TRBD1 (6 bases). V gave up 2 bases and J gave up 3 bases, with 6 bases separating them. The length of the CDR3 is 13 residues. CDR1 is PRHDT, CDR2 FYEKMQ, per germline (reference sequence).

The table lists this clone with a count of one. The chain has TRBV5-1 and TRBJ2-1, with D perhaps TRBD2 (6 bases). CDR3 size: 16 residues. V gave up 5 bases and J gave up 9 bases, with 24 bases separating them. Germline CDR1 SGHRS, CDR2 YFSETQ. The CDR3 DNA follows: TGCGCCAGCAGGTTATCTGCGGGATCGGGGGTCGGTGAGCAGTTCTTC. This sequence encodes CASRLSAGSGVGEQFF. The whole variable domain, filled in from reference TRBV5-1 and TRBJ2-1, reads KAGVTQTPRYLIKTRGQQVTLSCSPISGHRSVSWYQQTPGQGLQFLFEYFSETQRNKGNFPGRFSGRQFSNSRSEMNVSTLELGDSALYLCASRLSAGSGVGEQFFGPGTRLTVL.

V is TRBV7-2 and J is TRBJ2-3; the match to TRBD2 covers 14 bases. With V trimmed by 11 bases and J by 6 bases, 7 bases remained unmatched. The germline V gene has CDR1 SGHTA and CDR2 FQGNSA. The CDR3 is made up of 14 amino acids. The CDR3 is CALGLAGALDTQYF. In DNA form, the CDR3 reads TGTGCCCTGGGACTAGCGGGGGCCTTGGATACGCAGTATTTT.

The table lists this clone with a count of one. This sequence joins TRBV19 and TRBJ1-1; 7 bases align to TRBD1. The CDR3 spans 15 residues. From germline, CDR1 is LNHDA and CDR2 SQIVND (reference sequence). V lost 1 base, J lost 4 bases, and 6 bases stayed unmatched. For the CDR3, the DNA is TGTGCCAGTAGTATAGGAACTACAGGGGCCACTGAAGCTTTCTTT. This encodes CASSIGTTGATEAFF.

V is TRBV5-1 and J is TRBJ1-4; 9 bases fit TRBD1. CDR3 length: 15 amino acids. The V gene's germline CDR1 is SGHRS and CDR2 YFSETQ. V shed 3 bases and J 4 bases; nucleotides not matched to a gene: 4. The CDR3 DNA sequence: TGCGCCAGCAGCTGGGGGGACAGGGATAATGAAAAACTGTTTTTT. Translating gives CASSWGDRDNEKLFF.

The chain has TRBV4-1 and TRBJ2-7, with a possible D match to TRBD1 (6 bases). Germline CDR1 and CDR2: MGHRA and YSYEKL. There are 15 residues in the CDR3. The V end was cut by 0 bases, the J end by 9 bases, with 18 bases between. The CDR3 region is CASSQEKTGTAGQYF. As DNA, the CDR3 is TGCGCCAGCAGCCAAGAAAAAACAGGGACCGCGGGGCAGTACTTC.

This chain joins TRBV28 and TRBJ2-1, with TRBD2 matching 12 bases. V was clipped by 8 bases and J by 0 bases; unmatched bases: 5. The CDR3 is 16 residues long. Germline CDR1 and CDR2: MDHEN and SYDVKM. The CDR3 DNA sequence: TGTGCCAGCGGGTTACTAGCGGGGGGCTCCTACAATGAGCAGTTCTTC. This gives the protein CASGLLAGGSYNEQFF.

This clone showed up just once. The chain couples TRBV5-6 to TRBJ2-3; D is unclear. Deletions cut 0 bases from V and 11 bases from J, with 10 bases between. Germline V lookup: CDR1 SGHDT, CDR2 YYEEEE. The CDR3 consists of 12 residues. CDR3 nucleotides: TGTGCCAGCAGCTTGGGAGCCCCCGAGCAGTATTTT. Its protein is CASSLGAPEQYF.

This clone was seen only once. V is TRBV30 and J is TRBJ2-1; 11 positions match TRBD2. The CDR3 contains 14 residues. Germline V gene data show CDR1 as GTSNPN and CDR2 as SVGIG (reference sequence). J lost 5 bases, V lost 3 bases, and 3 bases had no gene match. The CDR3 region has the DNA TGTGCCTGGAGACTAGCGGGAGCGGACAATGAGCAGTTCTTC. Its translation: CAWRLAGADNEQFF.

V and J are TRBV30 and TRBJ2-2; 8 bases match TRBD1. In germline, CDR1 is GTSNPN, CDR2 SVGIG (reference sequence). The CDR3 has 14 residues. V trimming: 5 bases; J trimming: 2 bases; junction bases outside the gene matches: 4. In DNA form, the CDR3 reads TGTGCCTGGGAAGACAGGGGAAACACCGGGGAGCTGTTTTTT. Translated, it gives CAWEDRGNTGELFF.

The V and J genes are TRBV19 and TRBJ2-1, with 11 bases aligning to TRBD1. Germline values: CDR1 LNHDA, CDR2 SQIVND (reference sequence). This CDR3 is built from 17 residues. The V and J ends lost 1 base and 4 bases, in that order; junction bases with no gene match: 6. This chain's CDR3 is CASSIGTRDRGYNEQFF. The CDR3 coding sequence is TGTGCCAGTAGTATAGGGACAAGGGACAGGGGGTACAATGAGCAGTTCTTC.

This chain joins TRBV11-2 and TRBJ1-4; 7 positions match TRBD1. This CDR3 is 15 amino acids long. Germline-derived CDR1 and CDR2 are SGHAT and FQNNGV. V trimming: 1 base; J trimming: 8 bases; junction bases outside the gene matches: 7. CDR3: CASSLGTGAAEKLFF. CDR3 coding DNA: TGTGCCAGCAGCTTAGGAACAGGGGCGGCGGAAAAACTGTTTTTT.

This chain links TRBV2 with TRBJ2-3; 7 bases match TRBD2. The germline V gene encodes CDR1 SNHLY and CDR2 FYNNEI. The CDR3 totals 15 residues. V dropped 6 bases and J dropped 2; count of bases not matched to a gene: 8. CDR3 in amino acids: CASRRTGTNTDTQYF. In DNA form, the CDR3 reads TGTGCCAGCAGAAGAACCGGGACTAACACAGATACGCAGTATTTT.

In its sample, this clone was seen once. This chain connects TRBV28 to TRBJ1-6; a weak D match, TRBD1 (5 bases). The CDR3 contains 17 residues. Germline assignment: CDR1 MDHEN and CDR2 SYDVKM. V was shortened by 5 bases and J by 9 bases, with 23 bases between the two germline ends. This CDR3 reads CASSPRELGRSVSPLHF. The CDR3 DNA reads TGTGCCAGCAGTCCGCGAGAGCTGGGGCGCTCGGTTTCACCCCTCCACTTT.

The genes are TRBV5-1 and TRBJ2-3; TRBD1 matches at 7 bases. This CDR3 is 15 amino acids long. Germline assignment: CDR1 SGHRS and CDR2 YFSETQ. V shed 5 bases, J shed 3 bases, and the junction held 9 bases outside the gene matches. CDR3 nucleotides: TGCGCCAGCAGACTGGACAGGCCGAGTACAGATACGCAGTATTTT. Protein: CASRLDRPSTDTQYF.

This CDR3 reads CASSYNSRTEAFF. For the CDR3, the DNA is TGTGCCAGCAGTTACAACAGTAGGACTGAAGCTTTCTTT. This chain joins TRBV6-5 and TRBJ1-1; D ambiguous. Germline V gene data show CDR1 as MNHEY and CDR2 as SVGAGI. V lost 2 bases, J lost 5 bases, and 9 bases lay in between. This CDR3 comprises 13 residues.

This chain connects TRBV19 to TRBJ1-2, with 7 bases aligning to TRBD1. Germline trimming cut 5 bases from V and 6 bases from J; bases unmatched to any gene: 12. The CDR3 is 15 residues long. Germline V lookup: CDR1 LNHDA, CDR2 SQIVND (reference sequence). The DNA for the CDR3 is TGTGCCAGTAGTCCCCTGCTACAGGGGTACGATGGCTACACCTTC. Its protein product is CASSPLLQGYDGYTF.

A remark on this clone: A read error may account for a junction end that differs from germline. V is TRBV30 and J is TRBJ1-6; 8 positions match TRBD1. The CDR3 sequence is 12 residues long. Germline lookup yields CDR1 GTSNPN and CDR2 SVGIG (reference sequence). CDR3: CASPAPGGRLIW. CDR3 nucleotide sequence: TGTGCCTCCCCGGCCCCAGGGGGCCGTCTTATTTGG.

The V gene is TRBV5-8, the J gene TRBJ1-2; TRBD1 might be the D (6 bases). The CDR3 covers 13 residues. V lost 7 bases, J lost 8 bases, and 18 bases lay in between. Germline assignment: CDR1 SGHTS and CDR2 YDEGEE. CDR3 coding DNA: TGTGCCAGCTTGGTCGTGTGGGGGGGCGGCTACACCTTC. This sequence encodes CASLVVWGGGYTF.

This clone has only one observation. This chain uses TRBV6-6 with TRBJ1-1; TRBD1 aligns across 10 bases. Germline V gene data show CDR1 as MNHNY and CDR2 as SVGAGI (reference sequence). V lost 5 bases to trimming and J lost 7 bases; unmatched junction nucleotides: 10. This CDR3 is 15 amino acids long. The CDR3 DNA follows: TGTGCCAGCAGTCCGGGGACAGGGGTCCTATTTGAAGCTTTCTTT. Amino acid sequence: CASSPGTGVLFEAFF.

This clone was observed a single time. The DNA of the CDR3 is TGTGCCAGCAGCCTCGAAGGACAGGCCCCTTACGAGCAGTACTTC. It encodes CASSLEGQAPYEQYF. This chain connects TRBV6-6 to TRBJ2-7; 7 bases map to TRBD1. The germline V gene has CDR1 MNHNY and CDR2 SVGAGI (reference sequence). CDR3 length: 15 residues. V gave up 6 bases and J gave up 4 bases; unmatched junction bases: 12.

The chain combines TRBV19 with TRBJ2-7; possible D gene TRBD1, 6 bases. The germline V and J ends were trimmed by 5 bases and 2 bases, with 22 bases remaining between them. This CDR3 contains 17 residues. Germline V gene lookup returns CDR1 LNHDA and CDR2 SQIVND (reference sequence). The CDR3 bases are TGTGCCAGTAGTGCCAGCCCGCGGACAGTTGGAGCCTACGAGCAGTACTTC. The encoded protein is CASSASPRTVGAYEQYF.

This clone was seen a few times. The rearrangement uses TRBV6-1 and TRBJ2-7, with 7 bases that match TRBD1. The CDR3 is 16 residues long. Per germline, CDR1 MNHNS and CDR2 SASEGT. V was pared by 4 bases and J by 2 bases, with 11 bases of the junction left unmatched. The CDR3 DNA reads TGTGCCAGCAGTGGAGCCCGACAGGGAACGACCTACGAGCAGTACTTC. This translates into CASSGARQGTTYEQYF.

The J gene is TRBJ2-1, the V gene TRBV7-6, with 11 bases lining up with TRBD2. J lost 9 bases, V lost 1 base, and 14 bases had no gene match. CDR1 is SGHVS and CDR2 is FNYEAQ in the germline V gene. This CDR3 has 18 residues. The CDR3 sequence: CASSLGLAGSKGNGEQFF. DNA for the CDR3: TGTGCCAGCAGCTTAGGACTAGCGGGGAGCAAAGGAAACGGTGAGCAGTTCTTC.

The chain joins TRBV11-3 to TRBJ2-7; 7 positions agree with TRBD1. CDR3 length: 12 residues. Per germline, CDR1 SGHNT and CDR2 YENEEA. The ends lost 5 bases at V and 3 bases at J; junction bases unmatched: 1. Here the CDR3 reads CASSRDSYEQYF. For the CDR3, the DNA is TGTGCCAGCAGCCGGGACAGCTACGAGCAGTACTTC.

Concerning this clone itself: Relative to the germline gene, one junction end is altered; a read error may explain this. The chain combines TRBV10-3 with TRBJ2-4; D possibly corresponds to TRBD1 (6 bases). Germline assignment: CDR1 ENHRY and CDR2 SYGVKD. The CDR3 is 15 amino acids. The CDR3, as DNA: TGTGCCATCAGTGAGGGTAGGGCAGGGGAAAACATGCAGTACTTC. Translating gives CAISEGRAGENMQYF.

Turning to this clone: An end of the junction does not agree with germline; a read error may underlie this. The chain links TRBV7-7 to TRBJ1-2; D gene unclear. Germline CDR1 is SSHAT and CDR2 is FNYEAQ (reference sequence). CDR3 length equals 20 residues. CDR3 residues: CASSSPSNLNGEGSTNGYTF. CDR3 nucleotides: TGTGCTAGCAGCTCGCCCTCCAACCTCAACGGGGAAGGATCGACGAATGGCTACACCTTC.

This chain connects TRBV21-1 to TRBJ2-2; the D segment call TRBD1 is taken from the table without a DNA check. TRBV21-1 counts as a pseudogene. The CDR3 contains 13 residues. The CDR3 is CASSKQNTGELFF. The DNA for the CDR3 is TGTGCCAGCAGCAAACAGAACACCGGGGAGCTGTTTTTT.